This TCR beta chain was identified in a study of T cells in Graves' hyperthyroidism and ophthalmopathy. Study results and limitations: Ophthalmopathy cases were set apart from stable hyperthyroidism by a 13 V-J model. The model predicted ophthalmopathy a median around seven months before onset.

Germline V gene sequence: CDR1 SGHRS, CDR2 YFSETQ. V dropped 0 bases and J dropped 9 bases, with 15 bases sitting between them. The CDR3 has 14 amino acids. Comment on this clonotype: Its antigen remains unidentified.

It was RNA transcripts that yielded the amplified TCR beta CDR3 regions. First-round RT-PCR with HTBI primers amplified the TCR CDR3 region. TCRdb re-analysed the multiplex PCR reads in MiXCR, keeping a single row per CDR3 protein. The sample records around 620,000 distinct CDR3 sequences, roughly 50% being singletons. Each diagnosis was grounded in clinical symptoms, serum thyroxine and TRAb, thyroid ultrasound, and orbital computed tomography. Sequences were obtained from peripheral blood or thyroid tissue (not recorded which). The sequence was obtained from an adult woman with Graves' disease, either hyperthyroidism or ophthalmopathy (not recorded which). The chain employs TRBV5-1 and TRBJ2-5; the D is unclear. The CDR3 DNA sequence: TGCGCCAGCAGCTTGGATCCCAGTGGCGCGGCCCAGTACTTC. Translation gives CASSLDPSGAAQYF.